The 10 T cell receptor beta chains in this list originate from one sample, sequenced in a study of cytomegalovirus exposure and HLA in healthy donors. This PCR relied on a set of 60 Vbeta primers and 13 Jbeta primers. Clones were read by immunoSEQ multiplex PCR, and TCRdb kept only the in-frame ones, dropping some. The table includes about 120,000 clones, 60% to 85% detected once. Sequenced input: PBMCs. The receptor set was obtained from a female donor in good health and CMV-seronegative.

The chain links TRBV7-3 to TRBJ2-1; D might be TRBD1 (5 bases). The CDR3 is made up of 21 amino acids. CDR1 SGHTA and CDR2 FQGTGA come from the germline V gene. V was shortened by 5 bases and J by 2 bases, with 31 bases between the two germline ends. The CDR3 bases are TGTGCCAGCAGCGCCCAATCGGCAGGGCCGAGACTCATAGGGGCCTACAATGAGCAGTTCTTC. Its translation: CASSAQSAGPRLIGAYNEQFF. The full variable domain, rest sourced from reference TRBV7-3 and TRBJ2-1, is GAGVSQTPSNKVTEKGKYVELRCDPISGHTALYWYRQSLGQGPEFLIYFQGTGAADDSGLPNDRFFAVRPEGSVSTLKIQRTERGDSAVYLCASSAQSAGPRLIGAYNEQFFGPGTRLTVL.

The rearrangement links TRBV29-1 to TRBJ2-2; D is possibly TRBD2 (6 bases). The CDR3 has 16 residues. Looked up from germline, CDR1 is SQVTM and CDR2 is ANQGSEA. The germline V and J ends were trimmed by 1 base and 1 base, with 13 bases remaining between them. The CDR3 DNA reads as TGCAGCGTTGAAGTTTACGGGGGACGGAACACCGGGGAGCTGTTTTTT. This gives the protein CSVEVYGGRNTGELFF.

V usage is TRBV7-9 and J usage is TRBJ1-6; 10 bases fit TRBD1. The junction had 4 bases not matched to a gene; V was cut back by 5 bases and J by 9 bases. The germline CDR1 and CDR2 sequences are SEHNR and FQNEAQ (reference sequence). This CDR3 region has 14 residues. Here the CDR3 DNA reads TGTGCCAGCAGCCGACAGGGGGCCAGTTCACCCCTCCACTTT. Protein: CASSRQGASSPLHF.

This clone was detected only a few times. The chain joins TRBV10-2 to TRBJ2-3, with TRBD2 matching over 9 bases. V was clipped by 4 bases and J by 4 bases; unmatched bases: 6. Germline V gene data show CDR1 as WSHSY and CDR2 as SAAADI. The CDR3 has 15 amino acids. The chain's CDR3 is CASSGASGVADTQYF. CDR3 sequence (DNA): TGCGCCAGCAGTGGGGCTAGCGGGGTCGCAGATACGCAGTATTTT.

The chain uses TRBV28 and TRBJ1-5; D call uncertain. V dropped 8 bases and J dropped 0 bases, with 8 bases sitting between them. The CDR3 contains 13 residues. Germline loops: CDR1 MDHEN, CDR2 SYDVKM. CDR3 residues: CASESFSNQPQHF. The CDR3 DNA reads as TGTGCCAGCGAGTCCTTTAGCAATCAGCCCCAGCATTTT.

The rearrangement joins TRBV7-8 to TRBJ1-3; no firm D call. The CDR3 sequence is 16 residues long. V shed 4 bases and J shed 1 base, with 14 bases lying between them. Germline CDR1 and CDR2: SGHVS and FQNEAQ. CDR3 in amino acids: CASSSGVWASGNTIYF. The CDR3 bases are TGTGCCAGCAGCTCAGGCGTGTGGGCATCTGGAAACACCATATATTTT. The whole variable domain, remainder taken from reference TRBV7-8 and TRBJ1-3, is GAGVSQSPRYKVAKRGQDVALRCDPISGHVSLFWYQQALGQGPEFLTYFQNEAQLDKSGLPSDRFFAERPEGSVSTLKIQRTQQEDSAVYLCASSSGVWASGNTIYFGEGSWLTVV.

The CDR3 region is CASSPTSGQGAQPQHF. CDR3 DNA sequence: TGCGCCAGCAGCCCCACCTCGGGACAGGGGGCTCAGCCCCAGCATTTT. This chain uses TRBV5-1 with TRBJ1-5; 12 bases are a match to TRBD1. Germline V gene data show CDR1 as SGHRS and CDR2 as YFSETQ. After removal of 4 bases from V and 6 bases from J, the junction contained 8 bases not matched to a gene. The CDR3 is 16 amino acids.

This chain uses TRBV9 with TRBJ1-3, with D perhaps matching TRBD1 (5 bases). Trimming took 2 bases from V and 0 from J, leaving 6 bases between them. The germline CDR1 and CDR2 sequences are SGDLS and YYNGEE. The CDR3 is 14 residues long. In DNA form, the CDR3 reads TGTGCCAGCAGCGTCAGGGCCTCTGGAAACACCATATATTTT. It codes for CASSVRASGNTIYF.

The V and J genes are TRBV5-1 and TRBJ2-7; 10 bases are shared with TRBD2. This CDR3 has 15 amino acids. Losses at the gene ends were 1 base for V and 2 bases for J; bases not matched to a gene: 3. CDR1 and CDR2 from the germline V gene are SGHRS and YFSETQ. The CDR3 reads CASSLTSGDTYEQYF. The CDR3 DNA follows: TGCGCCAGCAGCTTGACTAGCGGGGATACCTACGAGCAGTACTTC.

The table lists this clone with a count of one. The J gene is TRBJ2-4, the V gene TRBV5-6; D is unclear. Germline values: CDR1 SGHDT, CDR2 YYEEEE. V was shortened by 3 bases and J by 1 base, with 8 bases between the two germline ends. The CDR3 spans 14 residues. The CDR3 protein is CASSSRLAKNIQYF. The CDR3 DNA reads TGTGCCAGCAGCTCCCGACTGGCCAAAAACATTCAGTACTTC.